This entry lists 28 T cell receptor beta chains sequenced from one sample in a study of T cell responses to AZD1222 COVID-19 vaccine. Produced via immunoSEQ multiplex PCR; TCRdb's table is partial and in-frame only. This sample has approximately 79,000 clones, with 83% found just once. This material consisted of peripheral blood, taken 28 days after the second AZD1222 dose. These receptors were obtained from an adult who received the AZD1222 COVID-19 vaccine.

The chain uses TRBV15 and TRBJ1-2; 7 bases are shared with TRBD1. Germline V lookup: CDR1 LNHNV, CDR2 YYDKDF (reference sequence). CDR3 length: 15 residues. V was pared by 1 base and J by 4 bases, with 6 bases of the junction left unmatched. The CDR3 DNA sequence: TGTGCCACCAGCAGAGTGGGGACAGTTCTCTATGGCTACACCTTC. This sequence encodes CATSRVGTVLYGYTF.

The CDR3 loop reads CANVQPQGEPRKLFF. DNA for the CDR3: TGTGCCAACGTACAACCTCAGGGGGAGCCGCGAAAACTGTTTTTT. This rearrangement joins TRBV24-1 to TRBJ1-4; 7 positions agree with TRBD1. Germline V gene data show CDR1 as KGHDR and CDR2 as SFDVKD. The trim removed 11 bases at V and 10 bases at J, leaving 18 bases unmatched. The CDR3 totals 15 residues.

This clone appeared a few times. This sequence joins TRBV2 and TRBJ2-1, with TRBD1 matching 8 bases. V was clipped by 10 bases and J by 3 bases; unmatched bases: 11. Germline values: CDR1 SNHLY, CDR2 FYNNEI. There are 15 residues in the CDR3. The CDR3 DNA reads as TGTGCCACATCCGCCGGACAGGGTTACTACAATGAGCAGTTCTTC. This gives the protein CATSAGQGYYNEQFF. Combining the CDR3 with reference TRBV2 and TRBJ2-1 gives the whole variable domain EPEVTQTPSHQVTQMGQEVILRCVPISNHLYFYWYRQILGQKVEFLVSFYNNEISEKSEIFDDQFSVERPDGSNFTLKIRSTKLEDSAMYFCATSAGQGYYNEQFFGPGTRLTVL.

This chain uses TRBV21-1 with TRBJ2-7; whether TRBD2, the table's D call, matches the DNA was not checked. TRBV21-1 is a pseudogene. The CDR3 is 16 amino acids. Here the CDR3 DNA reads TGTGCCAGCAGCTCCCGACAACCCGAGGGCCTATACGAGCAGTACTTC. Translating it yields CASSSRQPEGLYEQYF.

The chain combines TRBV14 with TRBJ1-3; D not resolved. The CDR3 has 15 amino acids. Trimming took off 3 bases at V and 2 bases at J, with 11 bases between the two ends. Germline CDR1 reads SGHDN; CDR2 reads FVKESK. This CDR3 reads CASSHYAITGNTIYF. The CDR3 DNA follows: TGTGCCAGCAGCCACTACGCCATAACTGGAAACACCATATATTTT. Using reference TRBV14 and TRBJ1-3 for the parts outside the CDR3, the full variable domain is EAGVTQFPSHSVIEKGQTVTLRCDPISGHDNLYWYRRVMGKEIKFLLHFVKESKQDESGMPNNRFLAERTGGTYSTLKVQPAELEDSGVYFCASSHYAITGNTIYFGEGSWLTVV.

V and J are TRBV6-2 or TRBV6-3 and TRBJ2-5; D may be TRBD1 or TRBD2 (6 bases each). Trimming took off 0 bases at V and 5 bases at J, with 13 bases between the two ends. This CDR3 contains 15 residues. Per the germline V gene, CDR1 is MNHEY and CDR2 is SVGEGT. The CDR3 is CASSYSPGDWETQYF. The DNA for the CDR3 is TGTGCCAGCAGTTACTCACCAGGGGACTGGGAGACCCAGTACTTC.

The J gene is TRBJ2-1, the V gene TRBV19; D is undetermined. CDR1 and CDR2 from the germline V gene are LNHDA and SQIVND (reference sequence). V was cut by 5 bases and J by 0 bases, with 11 bases left in between. The CDR3 runs 15 residues. The CDR3 DNA reads as TGTGCCAGTAGTTCCCAATCGGGCTCCTACAATGAGCAGTTCTTC. Its translation: CASSSQSGSYNEQFF. The full variable domain, rest sourced from reference TRBV19 and TRBJ2-1, is DGGITQSPKYLFRKEGQNVTLSCEQNLNHDAMYWYRQDPGQGLRLIYYSQIVNDFQKGDIAEGYSVSREKKESFPLTVTSAQKNPTAFYLCASSSQSGSYNEQFFGPGTRLTVL.

The rearrangement links TRBV28 to TRBJ1-2; D call uncertain. The ends were cut back, 4 bases at V and 1 base at J, with 4 bases in the middle. The germline CDR1 and CDR2 sequences are MDHEN and SYDVKM. The CDR3 spans 12 residues. DNA of the CDR3: TGTGCCAGCAGTTGGGGTAACTATGGCTACACCTTC. It codes for CASSWGNYGYTF.

V gene TRBV3-1 (or the pseudogene TRBV3-2) combines with J gene TRBJ2-7; D gene ambiguous. The CDR3 runs 16 residues. The germline V gene encodes CDR1 LGHDT and CDR2 YNNKEL (reference sequence). V dropped 4 bases and J dropped 1 base, with 17 bases sitting between them. CDR3 protein: CASSPFVWSHSYEQYF. The CDR3 coding sequence is TGTGCCAGCAGCCCGTTTGTCTGGAGTCATTCCTACGAGCAGTACTTC.

The chain links TRBV28 to TRBJ2-5; no clear D gene. V was clipped by 9 bases and J by 5 bases, with 4 bases between them. CDR1 and CDR2 from the germline V gene are MDHEN and SYDVKM. CDR3 length: 9 amino acids. The CDR3 protein is CARNETQYF. As DNA, the CDR3 is TGTGCCAGAAACGAGACCCAGTACTTC.

The chain combines TRBV6-2 or TRBV6-3 with TRBJ2-1; 8 nucleotides agree with TRBD2. V was pared by 0 bases and J by 3 bases, with 4 bases of the junction left unmatched. From germline, CDR1 is MNHEY and CDR2 SVGEGT. The CDR3 covers 16 residues. The chain's CDR3 is CASSYSRTSRYNEQFF. In nucleotides, the CDR3 is TGTGCCAGCAGTTACTCGAGGACTAGCCGCTACAATGAGCAGTTCTTC.

The chain is built from TRBV5-1 and TRBJ2-1; 13 positions match TRBD2. Germline lookup yields CDR1 SGHRS and CDR2 YFSETQ. Trimming cost V 6 bases and J 9 bases; bases outside gene matches: 9. CDR3 size: 15 residues. CDR3 sequence (DNA): TGCGCCAGCACCTCGGGACTAGCGGGATCCGGTGAGCAGTTCTTC. Translation: CASTSGLAGSGEQFF. Filled out from reference TRBV5-1 and TRBJ2-1, the complete variable domain reads KAGVTQTPRYLIKTRGQQVTLSCSPISGHRSVSWYQQTPGQGLQFLFEYFSETQRNKGNFPGRFSGRQFSNSRSEMNVSTLELGDSALYLCASTSGLAGSGEQFFGPGTRLTVL.

The rearrangement uses TRBV10-3 and TRBJ1-2; D not certain. The CDR3 contains 11 residues. CDR1 is ENHRY, CDR2 SYGVKD, per germline. The V and J ends lost 2 bases and 9 bases respectively, with 7 bases between them. The CDR3 spells CAISEESRYTF. CDR3 in DNA: TGTGCCATCAGTGAGGAATCTCGCTACACCTTC.

The CDR3, as DNA: TGTGCCAGCAGCCCCCGGCGGAGAGGGAACTACAATGAGCAGTTCTTC. It encodes CASSPRRRGNYNEQFF. This chain connects TRBV11-3 to TRBJ2-1, with D possibly matching TRBD2 (5 bases). Trimming shortened V by 5 bases and J by 3 bases, and 17 bases separated the two germline ends. Germline V lookup: CDR1 SGHNT, CDR2 YENEEA. The CDR3 is 16 residues long.

This clone was counted between two and nine times. V gene TRBV6-2 or TRBV6-3 combines with J gene TRBJ1-6; no reliable D call. Germline V gives CDR1 MNHEY, CDR2 SVGEGT. This CDR3 has 12 amino acids. V lost 6 bases, J lost 10 bases, and 10 bases lay in between. The CDR3 coding sequence is TGTGCCAGCAGCACGACGGGATCACCCCTCCACTTT. It encodes CASSTTGSPLHF.

Only one count was recorded for this clone. The chain uses TRBV12-5 and TRBJ1-3; tentatively, D is TRBD1 (6 bases). The length of the CDR3 is 17 residues. V lost 1 base and J lost 2, with 15 bases in between. CDR1 is LGHNT and CDR2 is FRNRAP in the germline V gene. CDR3 DNA sequence: TGTGCTAGTGGTTTGGCCCCACAGGGTTGGGCTGGAAACACCATATATTTT. It yields the protein CASGLAPQGWAGNTIYF. Full variable domain (rest looked up from reference TRBV12-5 and TRBJ1-3): DARVTQTPRHKVTEMGQEVTMRCQPILGHNTVFWYRQTMMQGLELLAYFRNRAPLDDSGMPKDRFSAEMPDATLATLKIQPSEPRDSAVYFCASGLAPQGWAGNTIYFGEGSWLTVV.

The rearrangement uses TRBV11-2 and TRBJ2-3; unclear D gene. The CDR3 is 14 residues long. V lost 2 bases and J lost 5, with 11 bases in between. Germline CDR1 SGHAT, CDR2 FQNNGV. CDR3 nucleotides: TGTGCCAGCAGCTTACAGACCACCGAAGATACGCAGTATTTT. This translates into CASSLQTTEDTQYF.

This chain joins TRBV14 and TRBJ1-2; 9 nucleotides align to TRBD1. This CDR3 region has 15 residues. Germline CDR1 and CDR2: SGHDN and FVKESK. V was pared by 1 base and J by 5 bases, with 5 bases of the junction left unmatched. In DNA form, the CDR3 reads TGTGCCAGCAGCCAAGGGAGGACAGGGGTTTATGGCTACACCTTC. Translating gives CASSQGRTGVYGYTF.

The V and J genes are TRBV28 and TRBJ1-5; the D gene is possibly TRBD1 (6 bases). This CDR3 spans 16 amino acids. The V end was cut by 3 bases, the J end by 4 bases, with 16 bases between. Germline V gene sequence: CDR1 MDHEN, CDR2 SYDVKM. The CDR3 sequence: CASSLGTQGSNQPQHF. The CDR3 DNA sequence: TGTGCCAGCAGTTTGGGTACCCAGGGGTCAAATCAGCCCCAGCATTTT. The full variable domain, with the rest looked up from reference TRBV28 and TRBJ1-5, is DVKVTQSSRYLVKRTGEKVFLECVQDMDHENMFWYRQDPGLGLRLIYFSYDVKMKEKGDIPEGYSVSREKKERFSLILESASTNQTSMYLCASSLGTQGSNQPQHFGDGTRLSIL.

This sequence joins TRBV5-6 and TRBJ2-5; TRBD1 matches at 10 bases. The CDR3 runs 15 residues. The germline gives CDR1 SGHDT, CDR2 YYEEEE. V dropped 4 bases and J dropped 9; count of bases not matched to a gene: 12. CDR3 residues: CASSQSGTGVGAQYF. DNA for the CDR3: TGTGCCAGCAGCCAGAGCGGGACAGGGGTAGGAGCCCAGTACTTC.

The chain links TRBV5-1 to TRBJ2-7; the D gene is possibly TRBD2 (5 bases). Between the trimmed V and J ends, which lost 0 bases and 3 bases, there was a span of 7 bases. The CDR3 extends over 13 amino acids. The germline gives CDR1 SGHRS, CDR2 YFSETQ. The CDR3 region is CASSLAAGYEQYF. For the CDR3, the DNA is TGCGCCAGCAGCTTGGCCGCGGGCTACGAGCAGTACTTC.

This clone was observed a few times. The genes are TRBV6-2 or TRBV6-3 and TRBJ2-7; the D gene is possibly TRBD2 (5 bases). From germline, CDR1 is MNHEY and CDR2 SVGEGT. The CDR3 has 16 residues. V lost 2 bases, J lost 0 bases, and 14 bases lay in between. CDR3 residues: CASSYKERRSSYEQYF. The CDR3 coding sequence is TGTGCCAGCAGTTACAAGGAGCGGAGGAGCTCCTACGAGCAGTACTTC.

This clone was seen a single time. The rearrangement uses TRBV29-1 and TRBJ2-5; D gene unclear. This CDR3 region has 11 residues. The germline gives CDR1 SQVTM, CDR2 ANQGSEA. CDR3 sequence reads: CTMAKGGTQYF. CDR3 DNA: TGCACCATGGCCAAAGGTGGGACCCAGTACTTC.

This rearrangement joins TRBV19 to TRBJ1-5; 9 bases agree with TRBD1. The CDR3 is 15 amino acids. The germline CDR1 and CDR2 sequences are LNHDA and SQIVND (reference sequence). V lost 4 bases and J lost 7; bases outside the gene matches: 8. The CDR3 bases are TGTGCCAGTAGTAGGGACAGGGATCCCGGGCAGCCCCAGCATTTT. Translation gives CASSRDRDPGQPQHF.

This clone was observed a handful of times. V usage is TRBV6-1 and J usage is TRBJ1-6, with 8 nucleotides matching TRBD1. The CDR3 spans 15 residues. Germline CDR1 and CDR2: MNHNS and SASEGT. After removal of 2 bases from V and 5 bases from J, the junction contained 2 bases not matched to a gene. The CDR3 loop is CASSERTGHNSPLHF. CDR3 nucleotide sequence: TGTGCCAGCAGTGAAAGGACAGGGCATAATTCACCCCTCCACTTT.

CDR3 bases: TGCGCCAGCAGCGACTTAAGTGAAAAACTGTTTTTT. Amino acids: CASSDLSEKLFF. The V gene is TRBV5-1, the J gene TRBJ1-4; D unclear. V lost 4 bases, J lost 7 bases, and 8 bases lay in between. There are 12 residues in the CDR3. Per germline, CDR1 SGHRS and CDR2 YFSETQ. Using reference TRBV5-1 and TRBJ1-4 for the parts outside the CDR3, the full variable domain is KAGVTQTPRYLIKTRGQQVTLSCSPISGHRSVSWYQQTPGQGLQFLFEYFSETQRNKGNFPGRFSGRQFSNSRSEMNVSTLELGDSALYLCASSDLSEKLFFGSGTQLSVL.

The chain carries TRBV5-1 and TRBJ2-7; either TRBD1 or TRBD2 may supply D (6 bases each). Germline-derived CDR1 and CDR2 are SGHRS and YFSETQ. This CDR3 is 14 amino acids long. The ends were cut back, 2 bases at V and 2 bases at J, with 11 bases in the middle. CDR3 amino acids: CASSFLGGTYEQYF. In DNA, the CDR3 is TGCGCCAGCAGCTTTCTCGGGGGCACCTACGAGCAGTACTTC.

V gene TRBV18 combines with J gene TRBJ2-1, with D perhaps TRBD1 or TRBD2 (5 bases each). The germline CDR1 and CDR2 sequences are KGHSH and LQKENI. This CDR3 has 17 residues. V shed 5 bases and J shed 7 bases, with 24 bases lying between them. The chain's CDR3 is CASSSRGSAGSGNEQFF. DNA of the CDR3: TGTGCCAGCTCATCACGGGGCTCCGCCGGATCGGGGAATGAGCAGTTCTTC.